These 6 T cell receptor beta chains share one sample of origin, sequenced in a study of cytomegalovirus exposure and HLA in healthy donors. Only in-frame clones appear in the TCRdb table, and some are missing; sequencing was by immunoSEQ multiplex PCR. The repertoire consists of around 98,000 clones, with 70% to 90% occurring once and the leading ten covering 3.9%. Sample: PBMCs. The receptors shown here come from a woman under 40 in good health and CMV-seronegative.

The chain uses TRBV2 and TRBJ1-5; a possible D gene is TRBD1 (6 bases). This CDR3 is built from 17 residues. The germline gives CDR1 SNHLY, CDR2 FYNNEI. Trimming took 3 bases from V and 1 from J, leaving 16 bases between them. CDR3 coding DNA: TGTGCCAGCAGTGACAGGGGTTTCTCCGGAAGCAATCAGCCCCAGCATTTT. It specifies CASSDRGFSGSNQPQHF. Full variable domain (outside the CDR3, taken from reference TRBV2 and TRBJ1-5): EPEVTQTPSHQVTQMGQEVILRCVPISNHLYFYWYRQILGQKVEFLVSFYNNEISEKSEIFDDQFSVERPDGSNFTLKIRSTKLEDSAMYFCASSDRGFSGSNQPQHFGDGTRLSIL.

The sample holds one count of this clone. V usage is TRBV19 and J usage is TRBJ1-2, with D possibly being TRBD1 (5 bases). The germline V and J ends were trimmed by 5 bases and 1 base, with 20 bases remaining between them. Germline V gene sequence: CDR1 LNHDA, CDR2 SQIVND (reference sequence). CDR3 size: 17 residues. DNA for the CDR3: TGTGCCAGTAGTTCGACGCGACCCCAGGACAATAACTATGGCTACACCTTC. Protein product: CASSSTRPQDNNYGYTF.

The V and J genes are TRBV29-1 and TRBJ1-1, with 7 positions matching TRBD1. CDR1 SQVTM and CDR2 ANQGSEA come from the germline V gene. The CDR3 contains 13 residues. Trimming took 3 bases from V and 11 from J; bases not matched to a gene: 12. In DNA form, the CDR3 reads TGCAGCGTTGACGAGACAGGGACCGTCGGGGCTTTCTTT. Translating gives CSVDETGTVGAFF.

The CDR3 sequence: CSVEDLTGLAFYNEQFF. The CDR3 DNA reads TGCAGCGTTGAAGACCTAACGGGACTAGCTTTCTACAATGAGCAGTTCTTC. The rearrangement links TRBV29-1 to TRBJ2-1; 9 bases line up with TRBD2. CDR1 and CDR2 (germline): SQVTM, ANQGSEA. CDR3 size: 17 residues. V trimming: 0 bases; J trimming: 3 bases; junction bases outside the gene matches: 9.

The CDR3 loop is CASNPSYREGEPQHF. DNA of the CDR3: TGCGCCAGCAACCCCTCCTACAGGGAAGGAGAGCCCCAGCATTTT. V is TRBV10-2 and J is TRBJ1-5; tentative D call: TRBD1 (6 bases). The V and J ends lost 7 bases and 8 bases respectively, with 21 bases between them. This CDR3 spans 15 amino acids. Germline lookup yields CDR1 WSHSY and CDR2 SAAADI.

In this sample, this clone turned up once. V and J are TRBV29-1 and TRBJ1-1; tentatively, D is TRBD1 (6 bases). The CDR3 loop spans 13 amino acids. Germline lookup yields CDR1 SQVTM and CDR2 ANQGSEA. V was shortened by 3 bases and J by 5 bases, with 13 bases between the two germline ends. In nucleotides, the CDR3 is TGCAGCGTTGAGGGCAGGGGTAGGACTGAAGCTTTCTTT. Protein: CSVEGRGRTEAFF. The full variable domain, rest sourced from reference TRBV29-1 and TRBJ1-1, is SAVISQKPSRDICQRGTSLTIQCQVDSQVTMMFWYRQQPGQSLTLIATANQGSEATYESGFVIDKFPISRPNLTFSTLTVSNMSPEDSSIYLCSVEGRGRTEAFFGQGTRLTVV.